One and the same sample provided the 25 T cell receptor beta chains below, sequenced in a study of cytomegalovirus exposure and HLA in healthy donors. The PCR had 60 Vbeta and 13 Jbeta primers. Generated by immunoSEQ multiplex PCR, the TCRdb table keeps only in-frame clones and is missing some. The data show 150,000 to 200,000 clones, around 84% seen once. Sequencing was carried out using PBMCs. All receptors come from a woman between 18 and 29 years old in good health and CMV-seronegative.

This chain joins TRBV28 and TRBJ2-5; D not certain. V was pared by 6 bases and J by 5 bases, with 16 bases between. Germline loops: CDR1 MDHEN, CDR2 SYDVKM. The CDR3 sequence is 14 residues long. The CDR3 is CASSRGPTRETQYF. CDR3 sequence (DNA): TGTGCCAGCAGCCGCGGCCCAACCCGCGAGACCCAGTACTTC.

V gene TRBV4-3 combines with J gene TRBJ2-1; TRBD2 is a possible D gene (5 bases). CDR1 is LGHNA and CDR2 is YSLEER in the germline V gene. The ends were cut back, 1 base at V and 8 bases at J, with 9 bases in the middle. CDR3 length: 13 amino acids. The CDR3 reads CASSQVNGDEQFF. For the CDR3, the DNA is TGCGCCAGCAGCCAAGTAAACGGGGATGAGCAGTTCTTC.

The chain recombines TRBV11-2 with TRBJ1-1; D unresolved. The CDR3 consists of 13 residues. With 2 bases removed from V and 3 bases from J, the gap between germline ends came to 7 bases. Germline V lookup: CDR1 SGHAT, CDR2 FQNNGV. CDR3 DNA: TGTGCCAGCAGCTTACCGGTCGACACTGAAGCTTTCTTT. It specifies CASSLPVDTEAFF.

The chain joins TRBV4-3 to TRBJ2-7; D might be TRBD1 (6 bases). Per the germline V gene, CDR1 is LGHNA and CDR2 is YSLEER. Trimming removed 0 bases at V and 7 bases at J, with 19 bases between. The CDR3 is made up of 16 amino acids. The CDR3 nucleotides are TGCGCCAGCAGCCAAGAAAAAGGACAGATTTTCTGGGAGCAGTACTTC. Its translation: CASSQEKGQIFWEQYF.

In its sample, this clone was seen a few times. This chain links TRBV6-5 with TRBJ1-3, with 7 bases that match TRBD1. The CDR3 has 15 amino acids. J was trimmed by 2 bases and V by 6 bases; bases with no gene match: 7. Germline V lookup: CDR1 MNHEY, CDR2 SVGAGI. The CDR3 here is CASRLTGQAGNTIYF. CDR3 nucleotides: TGTGCCAGCAGGCTGACAGGGCAGGCTGGAAACACCATATATTTT.

This clone is a singleton in its sample. CDR3 coding DNA: TGCGCCACGTCAAAAGCGGAGACTAGCAATCAGCCCCAGCATTTT. Its translation is CATSKAETSNQPQHF. The rearrangement uses TRBV5-1 and TRBJ1-5, with D unclear. V lost 9 bases and J 0 bases, leaving 16 bases between the germline ends. The CDR3 sequence is 15 residues long. Germline V gene sequence: CDR1 SGHRS, CDR2 YFSETQ.

CDR3: CASSVWTGRMMGTEAFF. The CDR3 bases are TGTGCCAGCAGCGTGTGGACAGGAAGGATGATGGGCACTGAAGCTTTCTTT. V is TRBV7-6 and J is TRBJ1-1; 7 bases agree with TRBD1. This CDR3 region has 17 residues. Germline CDR1 and CDR2: SGHVS and FNYEAQ. V lost 5 bases and J lost 4; bases outside the gene matches: 16.

This sequence joins TRBV5-4 and TRBJ2-1; a possible D gene is TRBD2 (6 bases). V lost 4 bases to trimming and J lost 7 bases, with 24 bases between them. Germline V gene data show CDR1 as SGHNT and CDR2 as YYREEE (reference sequence). This CDR3 is 17 amino acids long. The CDR3 loop is CASSPLTTGTTRNEQFF. The CDR3 DNA follows: TGTGCCAGCAGCCCGTTGACGACCGGGACGACTAGAAATGAGCAGTTCTTC.

This clone turned up a few times. J is TRBJ2-7 and V is TRBV4-3; TRBD2 is a possible D gene (6 bases). The CDR3 contains 16 residues. V lost 1 base to trimming and J lost 0 bases, with 13 bases between them. Per the germline V gene, CDR1 is LGHNA and CDR2 is YSLEER. CDR3 sequence (DNA): TGCGCCAGCAGCCAAGTCTGGGGGGAAAACTCCTACGAGCAGTACTTC. It specifies CASSQVWGENSYEQYF.

V is TRBV5-4 and J is TRBJ2-5, with TRBD2 matching 9 bases. V trimming: 10 bases; J trimming: 6 bases; junction bases outside the gene matches: 16. The CDR3 totals 15 residues. The V gene's germline CDR1 is SGHNT and CDR2 YYREEE (reference sequence). The CDR3 region is CACSLGASGKQTQYF. CDR3 DNA: TGTGCCTGCTCTCTTGGAGCTAGCGGGAAACAGACCCAGTACTTC.

The chain couples TRBV18 to TRBJ2-7; D is ambiguous. This CDR3 region has 14 residues. Germline CDR1 is KGHSH and CDR2 is LQKENI. Trimming stripped 2 bases from V and 0 bases from J, with 8 bases between. For the CDR3, the DNA is TGTGCCAGCTCACCAGAGACAAGCTCCTACGAGCAGTACTTC. This gives the protein CASSPETSSYEQYF. The whole variable domain, filled in from reference TRBV18 and TRBJ2-7, reads NAGVMQNPRHLVRRRGQEARLRCSPMKGHSHVYWYRQLPEEGLKFMVYLQKENIIDESGMPKERFSAEFPKEGPSILRIQQVVRGDSAAYFCASSPETSSYEQYFGPGTRLTVT.

The chain has TRBV6-5 and TRBJ2-7, with 7 nucleotides matching TRBD1. The trim removed 8 bases at V and 0 bases at J, leaving 10 bases unmatched. Germline-derived CDR1 and CDR2 are MNHEY and SVGAGI. The CDR3 totals 15 residues. CDR3: CASGELTGSSYEQYF. CDR3 in DNA: TGTGCCAGCGGGGAATTGACAGGGAGCTCCTACGAGCAGTACTTC.

In the case of this clone: Additional DNA sequences in this sample encode the identical CDR3. The rearrangement uses TRBV29-1 and TRBJ1-1; weak D call: TRBD1 (6 bases). Germline-derived CDR1 and CDR2 are SQVTM and ANQGSEA. V was cut by 7 bases and J by 1 base, with 10 bases left in between. This CDR3 contains 12 residues. CDR3 sequence: CSAADRNTEAFF. CDR3 in DNA: TGCAGCGCCGCGGACAGGAACACTGAAGCTTTCTTT. Full variable domain (missing parts from reference TRBV29-1 and TRBJ1-1): SAVISQKPSRDICQRGTSLTIQCQVDSQVTMMFWYRQQPGQSLTLIATANQGSEATYESGFVIDKFPISRPNLTFSTLTVSNMSPEDSSIYLCSAADRNTEAFFGQGTRLTVV.

This sequence joins TRBV4-1 and TRBJ2-3; 12 positions agree with TRBD2. Per germline, CDR1 MGHRA and CDR2 YSYEKL. This CDR3 has 22 residues. The V segment lost 0 bases and the J segment 0 bases; nucleotides outside the gene matches: 16. For the CDR3, the DNA is TGCGCCAGCAGCCAAGAACCGGGGGCTCTAGCGGGAGGGCCCTCTAGCACAGATACGCAGTATTTT. Amino acid sequence: CASSQEPGALAGGPSSTDTQYF.

The gene calls are TRBV29-1 and TRBJ2-7; TRBD1 matches at 8 bases. The junction had 2 bases not matched to a gene; V was cut back by 7 bases and J by 0 bases. The CDR3 is 12 residues long. The germline V gene encodes CDR1 SQVTM and CDR2 ANQGSEA. CDR3 DNA: TGCAGCGGCGGACAGGGCTCCTACGAGCAGTACTTC. Translation: CSGGQGSYEQYF.

The chain recombines TRBV7-6 with TRBJ2-3, with 7 bases aligning to TRBD1. The CDR3 has 15 residues. After removal of 0 bases from V and 4 bases from J, the junction contained 4 bases not matched to a gene. Germline V lookup: CDR1 SGHVS, CDR2 FNYEAQ. DNA for the CDR3: TGTGCCAGCAGCTTAGCAGGGGGCGCGTCAGATACGCAGTATTTT. Its translation is CASSLAGGASDTQYF.

This sequence joins TRBV7-3 and TRBJ2-5; TRBD2 might be the D (5 bases). Germline-derived CDR1 and CDR2 are SGHTA and FQGTGA. V lost 0 bases and J 5 bases, leaving 13 bases between the germline ends. The CDR3 is 15 residues long. CDR3 sequence (DNA): TGTGCCAGCAGCTTAACTAGCGTCTCGAAGGAGACCCAGTACTTC. This encodes CASSLTSVSKETQYF.

The genes are TRBV5-1 and TRBJ1-3; 8 positions match TRBD1. Looked up from germline, CDR1 is SGHRS and CDR2 is YFSETQ. V shed 4 bases and J 0 bases; nucleotides not matched to a gene: 3. The CDR3 covers 15 residues. The CDR3 sequence is CASSADRGSGNTIYF. The DNA of the CDR3 is TGCGCCAGCAGCGCCGACAGGGGCTCTGGAAACACCATATATTTT.

This clone showed up just once. The chain has TRBV27 and TRBJ2-1; a possible D gene is TRBD2 (6 bases). This CDR3 has 15 residues. Germline V gene sequence: CDR1 MNHEY, CDR2 SMNVEV (reference sequence). Trimming removed 3 bases at V and 3 bases at J, with 12 bases between. DNA for the CDR3: TGTGCCAGCAGTTTCCGGGACTTCCACTACAATGAGCAGTTCTTC. It translates to CASSFRDFHYNEQFF.

The chain couples TRBV7-8 to TRBJ2-1, with 9 bases matching TRBD2. Germline CDR1 is SGHVS and CDR2 is FQNEAQ. V dropped 5 bases and J dropped 8; count of bases not matched to a gene: 10. The CDR3 runs to 15 residues. CDR3 nucleotides: TGTGCCAGCAGCGCCGGCGGGGGGGCCCTCTATGAGCAGTTCTTC. Translation gives CASSAGGGALYEQFF.

The chain employs TRBV9 and TRBJ2-3, with 9 nucleotides matching TRBD2. Germline CDR1 is SGDLS and CDR2 is YYNGEE. J lost 6 bases, V lost 4 bases, and 3 bases had no gene match. The CDR3 totals 13 residues. CDR3 in amino acids: CASSRAGGDTQYF. The CDR3 coding sequence is TGTGCCAGCAGCCGGGCGGGGGGGGATACGCAGTATTTT.

This clone was recorded once. The gene calls are TRBV2 and TRBJ1-3, with 11 bases fitting TRBD1. This CDR3 spans 16 amino acids. Germline V lookup: CDR1 SNHLY, CDR2 FYNNEI. V was pared by 6 bases and J by 0 bases, with 4 bases of the junction left unmatched. The CDR3 bases are TGTGCCAGCAGGGGGGACAGGGGGATCTCTGGAAACACCATATATTTT. Translation: CASRGDRGISGNTIYF.

The J gene is TRBJ2-1, the V gene TRBV5-1, with 11 bases identical to TRBD2. J was trimmed by 7 bases and V by 4 bases; bases with no gene match: 10. The CDR3 extends over 16 amino acids. Germline V gene lookup returns CDR1 SGHRS and CDR2 YFSETQ. The CDR3 loop is CASSRVTSGSGNEQFF. The CDR3, as DNA: TGCGCCAGCAGCCGCGTAACTAGCGGGAGTGGGAATGAGCAGTTCTTC.

The V call is TRBV6-1, the J call TRBJ2-1; a weak D match, TRBD2 (5 bases). CDR1 is MNHNS and CDR2 is SASEGT in the germline V gene. Trimming removed 2 bases from V and 6 bases from J, with 17 bases in between. This CDR3 contains 16 residues. The CDR3 here is CASSEKGGRAPNEQFF. CDR3 nucleotide sequence: TGTGCCAGCAGTGAAAAGGGCGGGCGGGCCCCCAATGAGCAGTTCTTC.

The chain employs TRBV30 and TRBJ1-5, with TRBD1 as a possible D gene (5 bases). The CDR3 runs to 13 residues. Trimming removed 1 base at V and 6 bases at J, with 10 bases between. Germline-derived CDR1 and CDR2 are GTSNPN and SVGIG (reference sequence). The CDR3 is CAWSEQATQPQHF. The CDR3 DNA sequence: TGTGCCTGGAGTGAACAGGCGACTCAGCCCCAGCATTTT.